The T cell receptor (beta chain) described here comes from a study of regulatory T cells in long-lasting Graves disease. Libraries of TCR beta came from iRepertoire HTBI primers plus Arm-PCR of CDR3 regions. Per the original data handling: 60 to 65 TRBV and about 15 TRBJ segments were identified across samples. TCRdb used MiXCR to reprocess the multiplex PCR reads, holding one entry per CDR3 protein. These V and J calls rely on TCRdb rather than the paper's analysis. The sample has roughly 320,000 distinct CDR3 sequences; around 17% are singletons. Sample time point: newly diagnosed GD, antithyroid drugs for less than 3 months. Extracted PBMC RNA gave rise to the TCR library. These same data were also listed under a study on T cells in Graves' hyperthyroidism and ophthalmopathy.

This specimen was peripheral blood mononuclear cells (PBMCs), taken at new diagnosis, from a patient treated with antithyroid drugs. This receptor was identified in a man in his forties or fifties with Graves disease.

The CDR3 loop is CASGFYNEQFF. CDR3 nucleotide sequence: TGTGCTAGTGGTTTCTACAATGAGCAGTTCTTC. The V call is TRBV12-5, the J call TRBJ2-1; D remains unclear. Per germline, CDR1 LGHNT and CDR2 FRNRAP. CDR3 size: 11 residues. V lost 3 bases and J lost 3, with 0 bases in between. Based on the CDR3 plus reference TRBV12-5 and TRBJ2-1, the full variable domain is DARVTQTPRHKVTEMGQEVTMRCQPILGHNTVFWYRQTMMQGLELLAYFRNRAPLDDSGMPKDRFSAEMPDATLATLKIQPSEPRDSAVYFCASGFYNEQFFGPGTRLTVL.